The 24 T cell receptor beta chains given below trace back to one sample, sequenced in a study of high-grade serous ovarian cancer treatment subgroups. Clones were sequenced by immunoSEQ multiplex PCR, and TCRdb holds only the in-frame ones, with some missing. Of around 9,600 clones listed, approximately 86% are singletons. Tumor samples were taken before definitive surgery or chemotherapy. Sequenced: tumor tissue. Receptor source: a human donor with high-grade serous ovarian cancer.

CDR3 nucleotide sequence: TGTGCCAGCAGGGCCAAGGAAGAGACCCAGTACTTC. Residues: CASRAKEETQYF. This rearrangement joins TRBV6-6 to TRBJ2-5; no firm D call. V gave up 6 bases and J gave up 3 bases, with 8 bases separating them. CDR1 is MNHNY, CDR2 SVGAGI, per germline (reference sequence). The CDR3 is made up of 12 amino acids.

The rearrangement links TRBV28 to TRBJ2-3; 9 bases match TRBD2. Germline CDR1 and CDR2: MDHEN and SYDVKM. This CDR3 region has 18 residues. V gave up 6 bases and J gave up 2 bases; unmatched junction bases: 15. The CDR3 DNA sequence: TGTGCCAGCAGCCCCCCTGCCTTTAGCGGGAGAGCCACAGATACGCAGTATTTT. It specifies CASSPPAFSGRATDTQYF.

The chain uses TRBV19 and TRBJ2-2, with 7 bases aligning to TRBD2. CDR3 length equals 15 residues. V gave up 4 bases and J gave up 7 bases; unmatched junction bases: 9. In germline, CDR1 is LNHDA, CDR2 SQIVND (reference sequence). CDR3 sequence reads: CASSTGLRGIGELFF. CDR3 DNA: TGTGCCAGTAGTACGGGACTACGAGGAATCGGGGAGCTGTTTTTT.

Here the CDR3 reads CASSIGGIHQETQYF. The CDR3 DNA is TGTGCCAGTAGTATCGGCGGGATTCATCAAGAGACCCAGTACTTC. The chain joins TRBV19 to TRBJ2-5; tentative D call: TRBD2 (6 bases). The CDR3 is made up of 15 amino acids. CDR1 LNHDA and CDR2 SQIVND come from the germline V gene (reference sequence). Trimming stripped 3 bases from V and 2 bases from J, with 13 bases between. Full variable domain (missing parts from reference TRBV19 and TRBJ2-5): DGGITQSPKYLFRKEGQNVTLSCEQNLNHDAMYWYRQDPGQGLRLIYYSQIVNDFQKGDIAEGYSVSREKKESFPLTVTSAQKNPTAFYLCASSIGGIHQETQYFGPGTRLLVL.

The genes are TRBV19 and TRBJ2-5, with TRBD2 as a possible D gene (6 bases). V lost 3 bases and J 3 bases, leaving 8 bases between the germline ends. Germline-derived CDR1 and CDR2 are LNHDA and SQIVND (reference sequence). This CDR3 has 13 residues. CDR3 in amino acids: CASSMRDEETQYF. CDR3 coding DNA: TGTGCCAGTAGTATGCGGGACGAAGAGACCCAGTACTTC.

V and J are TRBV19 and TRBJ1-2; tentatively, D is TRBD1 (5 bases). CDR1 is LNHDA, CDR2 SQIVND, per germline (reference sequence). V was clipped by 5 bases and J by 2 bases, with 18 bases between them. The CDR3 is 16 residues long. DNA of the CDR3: TGTGCCAGTAGTTTAATAGGGACTCGAGGAAACTATGGCTACACCTTC. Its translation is CASSLIGTRGNYGYTF.

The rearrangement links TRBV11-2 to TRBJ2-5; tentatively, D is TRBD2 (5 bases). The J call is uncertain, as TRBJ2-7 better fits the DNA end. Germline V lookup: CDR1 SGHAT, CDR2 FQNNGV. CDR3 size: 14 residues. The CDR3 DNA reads TGTGCCAGCAGCCTCACCGGAGGATCCTACGAGCAGTACTTC. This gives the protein CASSLTGGSYEQYF.

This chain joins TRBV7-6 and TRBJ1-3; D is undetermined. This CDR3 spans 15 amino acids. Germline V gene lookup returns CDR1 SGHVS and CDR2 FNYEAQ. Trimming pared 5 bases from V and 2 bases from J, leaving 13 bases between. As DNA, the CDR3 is TGTGCCAGCAGCCCTCCGTGGGGTACTGGAAACACCATATATTTT. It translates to CASSPPWGTGNTIYF.

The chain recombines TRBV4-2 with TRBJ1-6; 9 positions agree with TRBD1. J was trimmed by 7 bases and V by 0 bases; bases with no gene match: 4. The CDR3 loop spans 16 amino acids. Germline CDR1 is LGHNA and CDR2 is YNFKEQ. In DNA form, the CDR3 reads TGTGCCAGCAGCCAAGATGAGGGGACAGGGAATTCACCCCTCCACTTT. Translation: CASSQDEGTGNSPLHF.

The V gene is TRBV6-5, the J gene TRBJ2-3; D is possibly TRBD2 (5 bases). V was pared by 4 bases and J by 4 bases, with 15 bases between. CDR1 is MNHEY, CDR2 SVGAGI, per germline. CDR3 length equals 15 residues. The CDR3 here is CASSLTSPGSDTQYF. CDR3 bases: TGTGCCAGCAGTTTAACTAGTCCGGGTTCAGATACGCAGTATTTT.

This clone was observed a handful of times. The DNA for the CDR3 is TGTGCCAGTAGTATAAGAGGGGGCGGTAGCTATGGCTACACCTTC. It specifies CASSIRGGGSYGYTF. The chain combines TRBV19 with TRBJ1-2; 7 bases agree with TRBD1. The CDR3 has 15 residues. The V gene end was trimmed by 2 bases and the J gene end by 4 bases; junction bases not matched to a gene: 7. The germline CDR1 and CDR2 sequences are LNHDA and SQIVND (reference sequence).

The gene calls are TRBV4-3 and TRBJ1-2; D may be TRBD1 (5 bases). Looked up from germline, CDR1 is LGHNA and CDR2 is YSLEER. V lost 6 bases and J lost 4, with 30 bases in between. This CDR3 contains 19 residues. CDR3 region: CASRDPGAGLAVSIYGYTF. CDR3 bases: TGCGCCAGCAGAGACCCCGGGGCCGGGTTGGCAGTATCTATCTATGGCTACACCTTC.

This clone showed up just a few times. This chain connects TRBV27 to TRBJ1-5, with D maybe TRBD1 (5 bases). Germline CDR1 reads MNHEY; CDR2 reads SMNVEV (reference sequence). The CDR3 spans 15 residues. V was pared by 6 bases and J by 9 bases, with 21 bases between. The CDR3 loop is CASSRGLQGQGPQHF. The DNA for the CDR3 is TGTGCCAGCAGCCGAGGGCTCCAAGGGCAGGGGCCCCAGCATTTT.

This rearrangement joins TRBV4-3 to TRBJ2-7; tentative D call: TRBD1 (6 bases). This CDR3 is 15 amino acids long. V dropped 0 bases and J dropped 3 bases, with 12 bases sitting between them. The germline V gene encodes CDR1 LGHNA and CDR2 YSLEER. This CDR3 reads CASSQDETGDYEQYF. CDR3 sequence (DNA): TGCGCCAGCAGCCAAGATGAGACAGGCGACTACGAGCAGTACTTC.

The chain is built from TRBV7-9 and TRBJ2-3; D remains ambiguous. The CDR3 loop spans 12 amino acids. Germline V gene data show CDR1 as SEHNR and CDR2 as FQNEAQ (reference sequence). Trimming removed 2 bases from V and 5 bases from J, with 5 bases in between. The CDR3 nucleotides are TGTGCCAGCAGCTTATGGGGAGATACGCAGTATTTT. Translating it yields CASSLWGDTQYF.

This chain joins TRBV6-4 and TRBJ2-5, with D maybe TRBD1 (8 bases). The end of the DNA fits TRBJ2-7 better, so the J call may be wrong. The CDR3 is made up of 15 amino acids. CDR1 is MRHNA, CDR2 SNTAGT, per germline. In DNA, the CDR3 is TGTGCCAGCAGTGATTTAGGACAGGGAGGGTACGAGCAGTACTTC. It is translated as CASSDLGQGGYEQYF.

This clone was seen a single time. The CDR3 bases are TGTGCCAGCAGCCAAGATCATGTGAGCGGTCTCACAGATACGCAGTATTTT. Translation: CASSQDHVSGLTDTQYF. This rearrangement joins TRBV4-2 to TRBJ2-3, with a possible D match to TRBD2 (5 bases). Trimming stripped 0 bases from V and 2 bases from J, with 15 bases between. The CDR3 runs 17 residues. Germline CDR1 LGHNA, CDR2 YNFKEQ.

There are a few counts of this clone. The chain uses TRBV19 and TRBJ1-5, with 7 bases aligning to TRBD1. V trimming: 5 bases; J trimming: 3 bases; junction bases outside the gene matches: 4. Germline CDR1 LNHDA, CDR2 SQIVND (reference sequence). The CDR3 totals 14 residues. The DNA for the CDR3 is TGTGCCAGTAGTGCGGGACAGAACAATCAGCCCCAGCATTTT. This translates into CASSAGQNNQPQHF.

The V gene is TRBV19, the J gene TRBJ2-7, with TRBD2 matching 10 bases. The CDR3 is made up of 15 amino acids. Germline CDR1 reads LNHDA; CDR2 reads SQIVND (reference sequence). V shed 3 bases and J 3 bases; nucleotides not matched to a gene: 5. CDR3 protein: CASSIAGTSVYEQYF. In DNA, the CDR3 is TGTGCCAGTAGTATTGCCGGGACTAGCGTCTACGAGCAGTACTTC.

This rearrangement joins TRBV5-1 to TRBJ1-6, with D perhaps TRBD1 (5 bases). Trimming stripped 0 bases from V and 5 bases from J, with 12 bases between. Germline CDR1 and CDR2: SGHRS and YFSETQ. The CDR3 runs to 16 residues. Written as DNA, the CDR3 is TGCGCCAGCAGCTTGGAGCCAGGGAGACATAATTCACCCCTCCACTTT. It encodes CASSLEPGRHNSPLHF.

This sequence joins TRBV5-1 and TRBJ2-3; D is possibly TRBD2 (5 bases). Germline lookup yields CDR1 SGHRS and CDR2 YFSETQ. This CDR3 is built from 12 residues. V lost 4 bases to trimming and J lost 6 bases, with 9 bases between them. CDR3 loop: CASSARGDTQYF. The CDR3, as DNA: TGCGCCAGCAGCGCTCGAGGGGATACGCAGTATTTT.

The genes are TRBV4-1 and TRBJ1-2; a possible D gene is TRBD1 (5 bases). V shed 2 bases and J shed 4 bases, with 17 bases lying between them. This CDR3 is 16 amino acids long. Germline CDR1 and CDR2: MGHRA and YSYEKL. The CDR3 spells CASSQNNGDLRYGYTF. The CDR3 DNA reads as TGCGCCAGCAGCCAAAATAACGGGGACCTACGCTATGGCTACACCTTC.

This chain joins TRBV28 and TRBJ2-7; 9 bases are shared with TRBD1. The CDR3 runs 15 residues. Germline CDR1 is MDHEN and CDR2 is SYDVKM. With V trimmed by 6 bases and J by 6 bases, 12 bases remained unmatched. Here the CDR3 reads CASSPAGTGKGEQYF. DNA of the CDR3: TGTGCCAGCAGCCCCGCCGGGACAGGGAAGGGCGAGCAGTACTTC.

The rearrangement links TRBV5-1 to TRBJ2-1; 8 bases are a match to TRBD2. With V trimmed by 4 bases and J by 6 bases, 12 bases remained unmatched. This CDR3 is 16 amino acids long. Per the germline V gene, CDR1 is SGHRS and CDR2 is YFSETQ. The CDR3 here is CASSPTGTRVSNEQFF. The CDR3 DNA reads TGCGCCAGCAGCCCGACCGGGACTAGGGTTTCCAATGAGCAGTTCTTC.